Reported below is one TCR beta chain. Antigen specificity is unknown. The sample belongs to a study of cytomegalovirus exposure and HLA in healthy donors. PCR primers comprised 60 Vbeta and 13 Jbeta primers. The method was immunoSEQ multiplex PCR; TCRdb's version includes in-frame clones alone and lacks a portion of them. The table lists about 120,000 clones, 60% to 80% of them singletons. This CDR3 is 12 amino acids long. The V segment lost 8 bases and the J segment 5 bases; nucleotides outside the gene matches: 3. The V gene's germline CDR1 is MNHNS and CDR2 SASEGT. Notes on the study in general: One variant, a missense change in DCLRE1C, was linked in a later analysis to TCR beta V- and J-gene trimming.

The sequenced material came from PBMCs. The chain employs TRBV6-1 and TRBJ1-5, with 7 positions matching TRBD1. The clonotype comes from a man aged 50-60 years in good health and CMV-seropositive. The DNA of the CDR3 is TGTGCCAGCGAGGGGGCCGATCAGCCCCAGCATTTT. This translates into CASEGADQPQHF.